These 19 T cell receptor beta chains share one sample of origin, sequenced in a study of blood T cell repertoires in COVID-19 (dated by TCRdb to about 2020). Library creation used the immunoSEQ multiplex PCR assay. In its TCRdb copy, this immuneACCESS table keeps in-frame sequences only and misses some clones. Where compared with another copy, unresolved V genes explain less than half of these, and the others have no known cause. This sample has fewer than 400,000 clones in its table, and approximately 83% of those were observed once. The ten top clones hold roughly 2.3% of the sample. Material for sequencing was PBMCs or T cells enriched from blood (not recorded which). These receptors were collected from a man in his thirties or forties who had recovered from COVID-19.

The chain employs TRBV5-1 and TRBJ1-2, with a weak D call TRBD1 (5 bases). The V gene lost 5 bases and the J gene lost 4 bases, with 15 bases spanning the gap. The CDR3 contains 14 residues. Looked up from germline, CDR1 is SGHRS and CDR2 is YFSETQ. CDR3 bases: TGCGCCAGCAGTCCTCAGGCGGGACCCTATGGCTACACCTTC. Protein: CASSPQAGPYGYTF. The full variable domain, completed using reference TRBV5-1 and TRBJ1-2, is KAGVTQTPRYLIKTRGQQVTLSCSPISGHRSVSWYQQTPGQGLQFLFEYFSETQRNKGNFPGRFSGRQFSNSRSEMNVSTLELGDSALYLCASSPQAGPYGYTFGSGTRLTVV.

The V call is TRBV9, the J call TRBJ2-5, with 8 bases that match TRBD2. Trimming at V came to 6 bases and at J to 4 bases, leaving 14 bases not matched to a gene. This CDR3 contains 16 residues. Per the germline V gene, CDR1 is SGDLS and CDR2 is YYNGEE. The CDR3 DNA follows: TGTGCCAGCACCACAAACGGGGGGGGGCTTGGAGAGACCCAGTACTTC. Residues: CASTTNGGGLGETQYF.

J is TRBJ2-5 and V is TRBV11-2; 8 bases align to TRBD1. Trimming cost V 1 base and J 5 bases; bases outside gene matches: 6. Germline CDR1 is SGHAT and CDR2 is FQNNGV. The length of the CDR3 is 15 residues. CDR3 DNA sequence: TGTGCCAGCAGCTTAGGGGACAGGTACCGTGAGACCCAGTACTTC. It yields the protein CASSLGDRYRETQYF.

The chain combines TRBV19 with TRBJ1-1; TRBD1 is a possible D gene (6 bases). V was trimmed by 6 bases and J by 7 bases, leaving 21 bases between them. The CDR3 loop spans 15 amino acids. The germline gives CDR1 LNHDA, CDR2 SQIVND (reference sequence). As DNA, the CDR3 is TGTGCCAGTAGCCTAGAGGGAGGGGGGCTCGGTGAAGCTTTCTTT. The encoded protein is CASSLEGGGLGEAFF.

The chain joins TRBV5-6 to TRBJ1-5; D may be TRBD1 (5 bases). Germline assignment: CDR1 SGHDT and CDR2 YYEEEE. The CDR3 totals 15 residues. V gave up 4 bases and J gave up 0 bases, with 11 bases separating them. The CDR3 DNA sequence: TGTGCCAGCAGCCTGGCAGGGTATAGCAATCAGCCCCAGCATTTT. This translates into CASSLAGYSNQPQHF.

This clone was counted a single time. The J gene is TRBJ1-2, the V gene TRBV19, with D perhaps matching TRBD1 (5 bases). The CDR3 is 13 residues long. From germline, CDR1 is LNHDA and CDR2 SQIVND (reference sequence). V was trimmed by 2 bases and J by 3 bases, leaving 7 bases between them. The CDR3 DNA is TGTGCCAGTAGTATATCACAGGACTATGGCTACACCTTC. It encodes CASSISQDYGYTF.

The rearrangement links TRBV2 to TRBJ2-7, with TRBD1 matching over 11 bases. Per germline, CDR1 SNHLY and CDR2 FYNNEI. Losses at the gene ends were 5 bases for V and 2 bases for J; bases not matched to a gene: 2. There are 14 residues in the CDR3. CDR3 sequence: CASSPGQGAYEQYF. In DNA, the CDR3 is TGTGCCAGCAGTCCGGGACAGGGGGCCTACGAGCAGTACTTC.

This clone was detected once. This chain uses TRBV6-5 with TRBJ1-1; D is perhaps TRBD1 (5 bases). V was trimmed by 8 bases and J by 2 bases, leaving 12 bases between them. The CDR3 spans 13 residues. Germline CDR1 and CDR2: MNHEY and SVGAGI. The CDR3 protein is CASLQGTNTEAFF. The CDR3, as DNA: TGTGCCAGCCTCCAGGGCACTAACACTGAAGCTTTCTTT.

V gene TRBV10-1 combines with J gene TRBJ1-3; D ambiguous. V was trimmed by 2 bases and J by 11 bases, leaving 7 bases between them. The length of the CDR3 is 11 residues. Germline CDR1 is WNHNN and CDR2 is SYGVQD (reference sequence). CDR3 sequence (DNA): TGCGCCAGCAGTGAGGAGGGATCCATATATTTT. The encoded protein is CASSEEGSIYF.

The rearrangement links TRBV5-1 to TRBJ2-7; D may be TRBD1 (7 bases). Trimming took off 3 bases at V and 5 bases at J, with 18 bases between the two ends. Per germline, CDR1 SGHRS and CDR2 YFSETQ. The CDR3 is 15 amino acids. The CDR3 DNA reads TGCGCCAGCAGCTCCGGAGGGGGCGGCTTCCACGAGCAGTACTTC. It is translated as CASSSGGGGFHEQYF. Filled out from reference TRBV5-1 and TRBJ2-7, the complete variable domain reads KAGVTQTPRYLIKTRGQQVTLSCSPISGHRSVSWYQQTPGQGLQFLFEYFSETQRNKGNFPGRFSGRQFSNSRSEMNVSTLELGDSALYLCASSSGGGGFHEQYFGPGTRLTVT.

The chain links TRBV7-6 to TRBJ2-3; 8 positions match TRBD2. The CDR3 runs to 15 residues. V was pared by 5 bases and J by 1 base, with 5 bases of the junction left unmatched. Germline V gene sequence: CDR1 SGHVS, CDR2 FNYEAQ. The CDR3 here is CASSLLAAGTDTQYF. Written as DNA, the CDR3 is TGTGCCAGCAGCCTACTAGCGGCTGGCACAGATACGCAGTATTTT.

This sequence joins TRBV29-1 and TRBJ1-2; 7 nucleotides align to TRBD1. This CDR3 is 12 amino acids long. Germline V CDR1 and CDR2: SQVTM, ANQGSEA. With 5 bases clipped from V and 8 bases from J, the junction kept 8 bases outside the gene matches. CDR3 amino acids: CSVKTGARGYTF. The CDR3 DNA sequence: TGCAGCGTTAAAACAGGGGCTCGAGGCTACACCTTC.

V and J are TRBV20-1 and TRBJ2-3; 10 bases agree with TRBD2. Unmatched junction bases numbered 7, after V lost 3 bases and J lost 4 bases. CDR3 length equals 15 residues. CDR1 and CDR2 from the germline V gene are DFQATT and SNEGSKA (reference sequence). CDR3 DNA sequence: TGCAGTGCTAGTTCACCGACTAGCGGGTCAGATACGCAGTATTTT. Its protein product is CSASSPTSGSDTQYF.

The rearrangement uses TRBV21-1 and TRBJ2-1; the D call in the table, TRBD1, was not verified against the DNA. TRBV21-1 is reported as a pseudogene. There are 15 residues in the CDR3. The CDR3 spells CASSIGTGLGLEQFF. For the CDR3, the DNA is TGTGCCAGCAGCATAGGAACAGGTTTGGGCTTGGAGCAGTTCTTC.

The chain couples TRBV6-1 to TRBJ1-2; D is possibly TRBD1 (6 bases). The CDR3 runs 12 residues. Germline CDR1 reads MNHNS; CDR2 reads SASEGT. Deletions cut 5 bases from V and 7 bases from J, with 11 bases between. DNA for the CDR3: TGTGCCAGCAGTCCCCACAGGGCTGGCTACACCTTC. Residues: CASSPHRAGYTF.

The chain carries TRBV5-1 and TRBJ1-2, with 8 bases matching TRBD1. CDR1 and CDR2 from the germline V gene are SGHRS and YFSETQ. Germline trimming cut 3 bases from V and 6 bases from J; bases unmatched to any gene: 10. The length of the CDR3 is 15 residues. CDR3 in DNA: TGCGCCAGCAGCTCAACCGGGACAGGATCCGATGGCTACACCTTC. As protein: CASSSTGTGSDGYTF. Looking up the rest from reference TRBV5-1 and TRBJ1-2 gives the full variable domain: KAGVTQTPRYLIKTRGQQVTLSCSPISGHRSVSWYQQTPGQGLQFLFEYFSETQRNKGNFPGRFSGRQFSNSRSEMNVSTLELGDSALYLCASSSTGTGSDGYTFGSGTRLTVV.

This sequence joins TRBV7-9 and TRBJ2-6, with TRBD2 as a possible D gene (6 bases). The CDR3 covers 15 residues. Trimming shortened V by 5 bases and J by 0 bases, and 8 bases separated the two germline ends. Germline V gene lookup returns CDR1 SEHNR and CDR2 FQNEAQ (reference sequence). The DNA of the CDR3 is TGTGCCAGCAGCCCCGGGGGCTCTGGGGCCAACGTCCTGACTTTC. This encodes CASSPGGSGANVLTF.

The V gene is TRBV3-1 (or the pseudogene TRBV3-2), the J gene TRBJ2-7, with a tentative D call TRBD1 (6 bases). Trimming took off 1 base at V and 2 bases at J, with 9 bases between the two ends. The germline CDR1 and CDR2 sequences are LGHDT and YNNKEL (reference sequence). The CDR3 is made up of 14 amino acids. This chain's CDR3 is CASSQGTVAYEQYF. DNA for the CDR3: TGTGCCAGCAGCCAAGGGACAGTGGCCTACGAGCAGTACTTC.

J is TRBJ2-3 and V is TRBV5-4, with 9 bases matching TRBD2. CDR3 length: 14 amino acids. The V gene end was trimmed by 1 base and the J gene end by 6 bases; junction bases not matched to a gene: 3. Looked up from germline, CDR1 is SGHNT and CDR2 is YYREEE (reference sequence). The CDR3 protein is CASSLLAGDDTQYF. CDR3 sequence (DNA): TGTGCCAGCAGCTTGTTAGCGGGGGACGATACGCAGTATTTT.